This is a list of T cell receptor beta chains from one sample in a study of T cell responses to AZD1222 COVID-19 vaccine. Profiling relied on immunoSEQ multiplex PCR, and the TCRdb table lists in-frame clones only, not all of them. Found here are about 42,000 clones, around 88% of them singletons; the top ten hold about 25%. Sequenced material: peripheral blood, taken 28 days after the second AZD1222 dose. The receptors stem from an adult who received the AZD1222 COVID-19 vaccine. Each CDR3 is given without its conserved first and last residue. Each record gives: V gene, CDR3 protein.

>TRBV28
ASSDSGTASYEQY
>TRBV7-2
ASSPGTAGFD
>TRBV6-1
ASSEARGNSPLH
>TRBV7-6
ASAIADRETQY
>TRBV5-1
ASSPEGRNSPLH
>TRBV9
ASSGTFSTDTQY
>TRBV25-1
ASSDQQVRTEAF
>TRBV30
AWSELGGQY
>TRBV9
ASRSGRNTEAF
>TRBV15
ATSYNRDRVTGELF
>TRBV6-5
ASSPSTGKNEQF
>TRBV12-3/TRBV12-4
ASSFRGSDTQY
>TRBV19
ASSSLFGGEKLF
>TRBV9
ASSVGQFLDPLH
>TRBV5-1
ASSLQEGSAGELF
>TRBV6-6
ASSKVSFNVGTQY
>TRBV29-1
SVAGQGGATEAF
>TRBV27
ASSPQPGATNIQY
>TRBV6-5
ASSYEQLNGANVLT
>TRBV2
ASSATSGGSGELF
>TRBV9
ASSAGLSAPYEQY
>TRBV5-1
ASSLVEGQLSYEQY
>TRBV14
ASSLNSYSTSYEQY
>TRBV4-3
ASSQEGSGIQYNEQF
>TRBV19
ASSMGGRASNQPQH
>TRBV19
ASSFSGRSTGELF
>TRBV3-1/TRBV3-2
ASSHRFSDTQY
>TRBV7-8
ASSLVSTDTQY
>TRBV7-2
ASSLAGGSKEKLF
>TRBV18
ASSPASGMNTEAF
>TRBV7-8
ASSSGVGTGQPQH
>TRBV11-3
ASSKRSGELF
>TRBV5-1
ATLGRGEYVDQPQH
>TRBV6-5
ASSYSVGGADYGYT
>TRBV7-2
ASSLGSTGAEQY
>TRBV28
ASSSLRRDFRLTTYEQY
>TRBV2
ASSDSGSHLTEAF
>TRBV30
AWSVPSPFSNEKLF
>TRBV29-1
SVEGGFGNEQY
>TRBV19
ASSLWDDRSTGELF
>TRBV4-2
ASSQQTGINTEAF